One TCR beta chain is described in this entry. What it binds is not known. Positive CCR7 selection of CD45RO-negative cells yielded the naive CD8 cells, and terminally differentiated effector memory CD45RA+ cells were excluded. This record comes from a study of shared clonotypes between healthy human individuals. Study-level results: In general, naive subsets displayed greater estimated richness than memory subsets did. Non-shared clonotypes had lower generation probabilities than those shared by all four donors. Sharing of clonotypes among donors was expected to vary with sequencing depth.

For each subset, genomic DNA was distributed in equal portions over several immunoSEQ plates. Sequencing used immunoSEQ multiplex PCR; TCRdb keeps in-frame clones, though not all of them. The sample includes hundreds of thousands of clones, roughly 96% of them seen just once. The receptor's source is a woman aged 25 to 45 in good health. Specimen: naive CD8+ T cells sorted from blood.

The CDR3 region is CASSLARAWEQYF. As DNA, the CDR3 is TGTGCCAGCAGCTTAGCCCGGGCGTGGGAGCAGTACTTC. The chain uses TRBV11-2 and TRBJ2-7, with D unclear. The CDR3 loop spans 13 amino acids. Germline CDR1 SGHAT, CDR2 FQNNGV. The ends were cut back, 1 base at V and 7 bases at J, with 11 bases in the middle. Full variable domain (missing parts from reference TRBV11-2 and TRBJ2-7): EAGVAQSPRYKIIEKRQSVAFWCNPISGHATLYWYQQILGQGPKLLIQFQNNGVVDDSQLPKDRFSAERLKGVDSTLKIQPAKLEDSAVYLCASSLARAWEQYFGPGTRLTVT.